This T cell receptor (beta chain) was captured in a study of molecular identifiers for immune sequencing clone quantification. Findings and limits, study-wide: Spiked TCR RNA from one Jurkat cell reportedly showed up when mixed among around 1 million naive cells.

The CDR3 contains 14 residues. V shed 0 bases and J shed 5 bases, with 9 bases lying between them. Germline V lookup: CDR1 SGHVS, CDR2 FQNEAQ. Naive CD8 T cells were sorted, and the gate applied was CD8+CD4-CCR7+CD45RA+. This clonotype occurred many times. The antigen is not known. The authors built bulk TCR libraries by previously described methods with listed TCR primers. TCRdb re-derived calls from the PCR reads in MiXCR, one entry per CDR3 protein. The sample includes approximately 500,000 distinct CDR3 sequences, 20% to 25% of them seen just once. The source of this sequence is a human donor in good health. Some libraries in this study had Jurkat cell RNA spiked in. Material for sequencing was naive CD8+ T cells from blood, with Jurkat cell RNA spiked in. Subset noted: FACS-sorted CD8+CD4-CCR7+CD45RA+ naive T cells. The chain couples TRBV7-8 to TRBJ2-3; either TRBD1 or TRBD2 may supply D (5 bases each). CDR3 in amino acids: CASSLAGVRDTQYF. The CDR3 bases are TGTGCCAGCAGCTTAGCGGGGGTGAGAGATACGCAGTATTTT.